These 28 T cell receptor beta chains were sequenced from one sample in a study of T cells in Graves' hyperthyroidism and ophthalmopathy. Amplified TCR beta CDR3 regions derived from RNA transcripts. Initially, a first-round RT-PCR of the TCR CDR3 employed the HTBI primer set. TCRdb re-called the multiplex PCR reads through MiXCR, storing one row per CDR3 protein. Of under 700,000 distinct CDR3 sequences in the sample, approximately 44% were seen once. The specimen sequenced was peripheral blood or thyroid tissue (not recorded which). The receptors were gathered from a young woman with Graves' hyperthyroidism.

A note on this clonotype: One junction end disagrees with the germline gene, perhaps due to a read error. The chain combines TRBV20-1 with TRBJ2-7; no definite D call. The J call may be incorrect, as the DNA end agrees better with TRBJ2-4. Germline lookup yields CDR1 DFQATT and CDR2 SNEGSKA (reference sequence). The CDR3 is made up of 13 amino acids. Written as DNA, the CDR3 is TGCAGTGGTAGAGTCCCGGACGCCAACATTCAGTACTTC. Protein product: CSGRVPDANIQYF.

Only a few counts were recorded for this clonotype. Here the CDR3 DNA reads TGTGCCAGCAGTTCCATCGACTACGCACAAGAGACCCAGTACTTC. It specifies CASSSIDYAQETQYF. This rearrangement joins TRBV7-2 to TRBJ2-5; tentatively, D is TRBD2 (5 bases). CDR1 is SGHTA, CDR2 FQGNSA, per germline. V shed 6 bases and J shed 2 bases, with 16 bases lying between them. This CDR3 is 15 amino acids long.

The chain joins TRBV20-1 to TRBJ1-2; D not resolved. The germline V gene encodes CDR1 DFQATT and CDR2 SNEGSKA (reference sequence). Trimming took off 1 base at V and 4 bases at J, with 10 bases between the two ends. CDR3 length: 13 residues. As DNA, the CDR3 is TGCAGTGCTAGAGTCCCGGTTGGCTATGGCTACACCTTC. It codes for CSARVPVGYGYTF.

This clonotype has at least ten counts. The CDR3 DNA follows: TGTGCCAGCAGCTCCTGGACAGGGGGCACTGAAGCTTTCTTT. Its translation: CASSSWTGGTEAFF. The chain links TRBV7-9 to TRBJ1-1; 10 bases are shared with TRBD1. CDR3 length: 14 residues. Germline V gene lookup returns CDR1 SEHNR and CDR2 FQNEAQ (reference sequence). The V segment lost 4 bases and the J segment 4 bases; nucleotides outside the gene matches: 3.

This sequence joins TRBV20-1 and TRBJ2-7; D is undetermined. The CDR3 is made up of 12 amino acids. CDR1 DFQATT and CDR2 SNEGSKA come from the germline V gene (reference sequence). The germline V and J ends were trimmed by 1 base and 6 bases, with 10 bases remaining between them. The CDR3 DNA is TGCAGTGCTAGAGGACTCCTCCCCGAGCAGTACTTC. The encoded protein is CSARGLLPEQYF.

The J gene is TRBJ1-5, the V gene TRBV12-3 or TRBV12-4, with no clear D. The V end was cut by 5 bases, the J end by 4 bases, with 12 bases between. This CDR3 comprises 14 residues. CDR3 nucleotide sequence: TGTGCCAGCAGTCTAGGACTTCCAAATCAGCCCCAGCATTTT. This encodes CASSLGLPNQPQHF.

The chain carries TRBV7-9 and TRBJ1-1; D is undetermined. Germline assignment: CDR1 SEHNR and CDR2 FQNEAQ (reference sequence). V dropped 1 base and J dropped 2 bases, with 11 bases sitting between them. The CDR3 spans 15 residues. The CDR3 DNA sequence: TGTGCCAGCAGCTTAGTCCCAGACGGTAACACTGAAGCTTTCTTT. This codes for CASSLVPDGNTEAFF.

The rearrangement uses TRBV10-3 and TRBJ2-6; D may be TRBD2 (7 bases). This CDR3 is built from 20 residues. Germline V gives CDR1 ENHRY, CDR2 SYGVKD. Between the trimmed V and J ends, which lost 10 bases and 0 bases, there was a span of 28 bases. The CDR3 region is CASSHQLARDKFSGANVLTF. The CDR3 DNA sequence: TGTGCCAGCAGCCACCAACTAGCGCGGGACAAGTTCTCTGGGGCCAACGTCCTGACTTTC.

V is TRBV20-1 and J is TRBJ1-5, with 8 bases aligning to TRBD1. The length of the CDR3 is 16 residues. Germline V gene sequence: CDR1 DFQATT, CDR2 SNEGSKA (reference sequence). V lost 4 bases to trimming and J lost 4 bases; unmatched junction nucleotides: 12. The CDR3 DNA is TGCAGTGCTAAAGATCTAGGACAGGGTATGAATCAGCCCCAGCATTTT. Protein: CSAKDLGQGMNQPQHF.

This clonotype was seen only once. Just one base apart from a much larger clone, this may be a read error. V and J are TRBV29-1 and TRBJ2-2; D unclear. Germline loops: CDR1 SQVTM, CDR2 ANQGSEA. V lost 5 bases to trimming and J lost 3 bases, with 13 bases between them. CDR3 length: 14 amino acids. The CDR3 sequence: CSVSHKVDTGELFF. The CDR3 coding sequence is TGCAGCGTTAGCCACAAGGTGGACACCGGGGAGCTGTTTTTT.

This rearrangement joins TRBV25-1 to TRBJ2-5; perhaps TRBD1 as D (5 bases). Germline V gene sequence: CDR1 MGHDK, CDR2 SYGVNS. This CDR3 is built from 16 residues. The V and J ends lost 8 bases and 2 bases respectively, with 21 bases between them. Here the CDR3 DNA reads TGTGCCAGCCAGACTCCGCTGGGGCCCCTACAAGAGACCCAGTACTTC. Translated, it gives CASQTPLGPLQETQYF.

This clonotype was observed a few times. This chain connects TRBV5-1 to TRBJ2-7, with D perhaps matching TRBD1 or TRBD2 (5 bases each). V was shortened by 4 bases and J by 3 bases, with 11 bases between the two germline ends. The germline V gene has CDR1 SGHRS and CDR2 YFSETQ. The CDR3 contains 13 residues. As DNA, the CDR3 is TGCGCCAGCAGCGAGGGACCTCACTACGAGCAGTACTTC. It specifies CASSEGPHYEQYF.

This chain connects TRBV10-3 to TRBJ1-2, with 10 bases identical to TRBD1. CDR3 length equals 13 residues. Germline V lookup: CDR1 ENHRY, CDR2 SYGVKD. Trimming removed 9 bases from V and 3 bases from J; junction bases left unmatched: 4. CDR3 protein: CAIAGTGDYGYTF. CDR3 DNA sequence: TGTGCCATTGCCGGGACAGGGGACTATGGCTACACCTTC.

V and J are TRBV12-3 or TRBV12-4 and TRBJ2-7; 7 bases fit TRBD2. Trimming took 10 bases from V and 3 from J; bases not matched to a gene: 9. This CDR3 is built from 13 residues. Here the CDR3 reads CAITGEGHYEQYF. CDR3 DNA: TGTGCCATCACTGGGGAGGGCCACTACGAGCAGTACTTC.

This clonotype was detected ten times or more. The chain has TRBV7-9 and TRBJ1-1; D not resolved. V dropped 2 bases and J dropped 3 bases, with 13 bases sitting between them. Looked up from germline, CDR1 is SEHNR and CDR2 is FQNEAQ (reference sequence). The CDR3 totals 15 residues. Written as DNA, the CDR3 is TGTGCCAGCAGCTTAAATGGCGCCCTAGACACTGAAGCTTTCTTT. This translates into CASSLNGALDTEAFF.

The chain recombines TRBV24-1 with TRBJ2-2, with D uncertain. Trimming removed 7 bases at V and 6 bases at J, with 14 bases between. The CDR3 extends over 14 amino acids. CDR1 and CDR2 from the germline V gene are KGHDR and SFDVKD. The CDR3: CATSTETGSGELFF. The CDR3 coding sequence is TGTGCCACCAGCACCGAAACCGGCTCCGGGGAGCTGTTTTTT.

This clonotype was observed many times. This chain links TRBV29-1 with TRBJ2-2, with 7 bases identical to TRBD1. The CDR3 is 15 residues long. V lost 7 bases, J lost 4 bases, and 12 bases stayed unmatched. Germline-derived CDR1 and CDR2 are SQVTM and ANQGSEA. CDR3 nucleotides: TGCAGCGCCAGACAGGGTCCCCCGAGCACCGGGGAGCTGTTTTTT. Encoded protein: CSARQGPPSTGELFF.

This sequence joins TRBV7-9 and TRBJ1-4, with TRBD1 matching over 12 bases. Trimming took 4 bases from V and 8 from J; bases not matched to a gene: 8. The CDR3 covers 16 residues. Germline-derived CDR1 and CDR2 are SEHNR and FQNEAQ (reference sequence). The CDR3 region is CASSSPAGTGGEKLFF. In nucleotides, the CDR3 is TGTGCCAGCAGCTCCCCGGCTGGGACAGGGGGCGAAAAACTGTTTTTT.

This clonotype was detected only a few times. The genes are TRBV19 and TRBJ1-2; no clear D gene. The germline V gene has CDR1 LNHDA and CDR2 SQIVND (reference sequence). The CDR3 extends over 13 amino acids. The germline V and J ends were trimmed by 8 bases and 2 bases, with 12 bases remaining between them. Here the CDR3 reads CASRLEQNYGYTF. CDR3 DNA sequence: TGTGCCAGTCGGCTGGAGCAGAACTATGGCTACACCTTC.

This clonotype was recorded many times. The chain is built from TRBV25-1 and TRBJ1-6; 7 bases are shared with TRBD1. J gave up 10 bases and V 7 bases, and 10 bases lay outside the gene matches. CDR1 and CDR2 (germline): MGHDK, SYGVNS. The CDR3 runs 14 residues. This chain's CDR3 is CASNRGVNGSPLHF. The CDR3 DNA reads as TGTGCCAGCAACAGGGGAGTTAATGGATCACCCCTCCACTTT. Looking up the rest from reference TRBV25-1 and TRBJ1-6 gives the full variable domain: EADIYQTPRYLVIGTGKKITLECSQTMGHDKMYWYQQDPGMELHLIHYSYGVNSTEKGDLSSESTVSRIRTEHFPLTLESARPSHTSQYLCASNRGVNGSPLHFGNGTRLTVT.

In this sample, this clonotype turned up a few times. J is TRBJ1-5 and V is TRBV19, with TRBD1 matching over 7 bases. Germline assignment: CDR1 LNHDA and CDR2 SQIVND (reference sequence). The CDR3 spans 14 residues. J was trimmed by 4 bases and V by 10 bases; bases with no gene match: 10. The CDR3 sequence is CATRYSTGNQPQHF. DNA of the CDR3: TGTGCCACCCGGTACTCGACAGGGAATCAGCCCCAGCATTTT.

The chain carries TRBV19 and TRBJ1-2, with 7 bases aligning to TRBD1. This CDR3 spans 14 amino acids. CDR1 is LNHDA and CDR2 is SQIVND in the germline V gene (reference sequence). J lost 4 bases, V lost 5 bases, and 7 bases had no gene match. The DNA of the CDR3 is TGTGCCAGTAGTGCGACCGACAGGGTCTATGGCTACACCTTC. Its translation: CASSATDRVYGYTF.

This clonotype was picked up a small number of times. In DNA form, the CDR3 reads TGTGCCAGCAGCCAAGACCCCGGGGCAACCACGGGAGAGACCCAGTACTTC. The encoded protein is CASSQDPGATTGETQYF. The chain links TRBV14 to TRBJ2-5; D may match TRBD1 or TRBD2 (5 bases each). The V and J ends lost 0 bases and 4 bases respectively, with 18 bases between them. Germline assignment: CDR1 SGHDN and CDR2 FVKESK. This CDR3 contains 17 residues.

This clonotype has just a few counts. This chain connects TRBV2 to TRBJ2-7; 8 nucleotides line up with TRBD2. CDR1 SNHLY and CDR2 FYNNEI come from the germline V gene. Trimming took 7 bases from V and 3 from J; bases not matched to a gene: 5. The CDR3 loop spans 13 amino acids. The CDR3 DNA reads as TGTGCCAGCACTGATCGGGGGGGCTACGAGCAGTACTTC. It specifies CASTDRGGYEQYF.

This rearrangement joins TRBV15 to TRBJ2-7; unclear D gene. Between the trimmed V and J ends, which lost 6 bases and 0 bases, there was a span of 9 bases. Germline CDR1 reads LNHNV; CDR2 reads YYDKDF (reference sequence). This CDR3 spans 13 amino acids. CDR3 in DNA: TGTGCCACCAGGAGGACGGTCTCCTACGAGCAGTACTTC. Protein: CATRRTVSYEQYF.

This clonotype was detected a few times. The rearrangement joins TRBV7-2 to TRBJ2-5; D remains ambiguous. Germline loops: CDR1 SGHTA, CDR2 FQGNSA. V was clipped by 5 bases and J by 2 bases, with 12 bases between them. This CDR3 comprises 14 residues. The CDR3 DNA is TGTGCCAGCAGCCCGGTTCGCCATCAAGAGACCCAGTACTTC. This sequence encodes CASSPVRHQETQYF.

Details on this clonotype: Its ends do not fully match the called genes, so a read error is possible. The V gene is TRBV2, the J gene TRBJ1-4, with D maybe TRBD1 (6 bases). The CDR3 spans 14 residues. The germline V gene encodes CDR1 SNHLY and CDR2 FYNNEI. The CDR3 loop reads CASTSGGVNEKLLF. CDR3 sequence (DNA): TGTGCCAGCACTTCCGGGGGCGTTAATGAAAAACTGCTTTTT.

This clonotype has just a few counts. The CDR3 loop is CAWTGGGYGYTF. The DNA of the CDR3 is TGTGCCTGGACAGGGGGCGGCTATGGCTACACCTTC. V usage is TRBV7-9 and J usage is TRBJ1-2, with TRBD1 matching over 11 bases. The CDR3 extends over 12 amino acids. Germline loops: CDR1 SEHNR, CDR2 FQNEAQ (reference sequence). The ends lost 11 bases at V and 4 bases at J; junction bases unmatched: 3.